This T cell receptor beta chain came from a study of shared clonotypes between healthy human individuals. General study findings and limits: Sharing across four donors was highest in naive CD4 (roughly 5%) and lowest in memory CD8 (about 0.4%).

V was clipped by 7 bases and J by 0 bases; unmatched bases: 9. Germline assignment: CDR1 SQVTM and CDR2 ANQGSEA. This CDR3 has 16 residues. Points on this clone: Its antigen remains unknown.

Splitting of each subset's genomic DNA was done evenly across several immunoSEQ plates. Original handling: Junction-only sequences produced by ImmunoSEQ had no quality scores, so filtering differed. TCRdb keeps only in-frame clones here, not all; method: immunoSEQ multiplex PCR. The V and J calls and clone size are taken from that table; D and trimming were inferred from the DNA. The sample lists about 710,000 clones, 72% occurring once. The chain has TRBV29-1 and TRBJ2-1, with 10 bases that match TRBD2. The source material was memory CD4+ T cells sorted from blood. Subset specified: CD45RA-negative fraction. This receptor was obtained from a woman aged 30 to 39 in good health. This CDR3 is CSAVAGGTSSYNEQFF. The CDR3 DNA reads TGCAGCGCGGTAGCGGGAGGCACGAGCTCCTACAATGAGCAGTTCTTC.